This TCR beta chain comes out of a study of cytomegalovirus exposure and HLA in healthy donors. The CDR3 totals 14 residues. Germline CDR1 and CDR2: SGHTA and FQGTGA. The ends were cut back, 5 bases at V and 4 bases at J, with 15 bases in the middle. Study-wide findings and caveats: Most TCR beta V segments were productive about 90% or about 30% of the time in an earlier analysis. Clonal expansion, a later analysis showed, was greater in HLA-associated TCR beta chains than in equally common others.

Of note for this clone: No antigen is known for it.

Researchers ran the PCR with 60 Vbeta and 13 Jbeta primers. Study processing details: Later reanalysis found 60 million to 90 million unique TCR beta chains, around 11 million of them shared. The protocol was immunoSEQ multiplex PCR, while the TCRdb copy is restricted to in-frame clones and leaves out a portion. V and J calls and clone size are given by that table; D and trimming were obtained from the DNA. The repertoire includes some 160,000 clones, about two thirds of them detected once, and approximately 2% sits in the top ten. This rearrangement joins TRBV7-3 to TRBJ2-7; D gene ambiguous. The sequencing sample was made of PBMCs. The TCR originated in a man aged 40-49 years in good health and CMV-seronegative. The CDR3 here is CASSPSYSSYEQYF. Written as DNA, the CDR3 is TGTGCCAGCAGCCCAAGCTACAGCTCTTACGAGCAGTACTTC.